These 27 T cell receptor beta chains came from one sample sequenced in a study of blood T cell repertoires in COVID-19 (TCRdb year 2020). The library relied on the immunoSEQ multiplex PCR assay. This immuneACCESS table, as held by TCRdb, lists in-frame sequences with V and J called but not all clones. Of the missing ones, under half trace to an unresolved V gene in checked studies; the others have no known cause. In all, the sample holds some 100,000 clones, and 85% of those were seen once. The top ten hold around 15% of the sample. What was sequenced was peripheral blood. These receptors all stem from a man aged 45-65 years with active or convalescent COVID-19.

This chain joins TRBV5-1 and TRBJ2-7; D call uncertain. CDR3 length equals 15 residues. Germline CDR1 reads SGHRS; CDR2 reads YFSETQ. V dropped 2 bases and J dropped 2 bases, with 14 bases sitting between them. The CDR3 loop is CASSFDSVYTYEQYF. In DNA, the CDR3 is TGCGCCAGCAGCTTTGACTCCGTCTACACCTACGAGCAGTACTTC.

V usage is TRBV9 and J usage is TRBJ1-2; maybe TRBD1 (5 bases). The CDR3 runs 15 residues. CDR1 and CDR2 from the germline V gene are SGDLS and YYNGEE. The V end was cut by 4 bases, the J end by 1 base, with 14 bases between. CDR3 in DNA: TGTGCCAGCAGCCCCCTCGGAAGGGGTAACTATGGCTACACCTTC. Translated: CASSPLGRGNYGYTF.

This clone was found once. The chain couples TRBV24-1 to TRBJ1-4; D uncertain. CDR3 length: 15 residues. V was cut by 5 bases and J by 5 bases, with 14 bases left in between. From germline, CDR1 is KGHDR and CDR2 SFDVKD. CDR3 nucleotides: TGTGCCACCAGTGGGGCATCAGGCTCGAATGAAAAACTGTTTTTT. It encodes CATSGASGSNEKLFF.

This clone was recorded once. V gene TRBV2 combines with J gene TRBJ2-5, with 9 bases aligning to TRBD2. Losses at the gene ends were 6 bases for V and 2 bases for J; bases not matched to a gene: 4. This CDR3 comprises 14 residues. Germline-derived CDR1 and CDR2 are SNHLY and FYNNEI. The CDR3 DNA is TGTGCCAGCAGGGGACTAGCATTTCAAGAGACCCAGTACTTC. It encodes CASRGLAFQETQYF.

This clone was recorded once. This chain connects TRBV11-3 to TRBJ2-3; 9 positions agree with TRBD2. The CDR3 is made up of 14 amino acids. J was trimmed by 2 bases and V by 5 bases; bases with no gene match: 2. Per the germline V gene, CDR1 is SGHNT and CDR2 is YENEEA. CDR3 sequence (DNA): TGTGCCAGCAGCAAGGGACTAGCCACAGATACGCAGTATTTT. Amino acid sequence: CASSKGLATDTQYF.

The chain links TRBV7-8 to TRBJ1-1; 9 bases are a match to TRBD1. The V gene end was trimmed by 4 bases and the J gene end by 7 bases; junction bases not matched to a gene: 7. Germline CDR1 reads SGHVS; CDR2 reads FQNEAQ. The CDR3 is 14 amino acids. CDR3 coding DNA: TGTGCCAGCAGCTCGCGACAGGGGGTCAGTGAAGCTTTCTTT. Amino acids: CASSSRQGVSEAFF. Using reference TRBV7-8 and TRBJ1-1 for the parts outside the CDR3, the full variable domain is GAGVSQSPRYKVAKRGQDVALRCDPISGHVSLFWYQQALGQGPEFLTYFQNEAQLDKSGLPSDRFFAERPEGSVSTLKIQRTQQEDSAVYLCASSSRQGVSEAFFGQGTRLTVV.

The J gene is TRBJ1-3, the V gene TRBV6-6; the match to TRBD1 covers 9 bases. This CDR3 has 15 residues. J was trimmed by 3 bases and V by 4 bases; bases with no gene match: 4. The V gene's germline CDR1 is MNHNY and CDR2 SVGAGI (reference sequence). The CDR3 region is CASSSTDRGGNTIYF. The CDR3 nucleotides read TGTGCCAGCAGTTCCACGGACAGGGGTGGAAACACCATATATTTT.

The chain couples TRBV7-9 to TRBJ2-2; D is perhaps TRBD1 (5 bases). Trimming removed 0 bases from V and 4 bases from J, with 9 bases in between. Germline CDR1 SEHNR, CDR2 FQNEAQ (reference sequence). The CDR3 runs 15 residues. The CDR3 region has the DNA TGTGCCAGCAGCTTAGCTTCAGGGTTCACCGGGGAGCTGTTTTTT. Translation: CASSLASGFTGELFF.

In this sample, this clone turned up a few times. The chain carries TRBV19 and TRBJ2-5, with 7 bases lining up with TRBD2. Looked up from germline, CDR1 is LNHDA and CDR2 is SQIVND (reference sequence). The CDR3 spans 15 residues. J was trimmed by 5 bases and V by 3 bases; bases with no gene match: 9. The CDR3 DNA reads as TGTGCCAGTAGTATCACGACGGGAGGAGGGGAGACCCAGTACTTC. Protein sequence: CASSITTGGGETQYF.

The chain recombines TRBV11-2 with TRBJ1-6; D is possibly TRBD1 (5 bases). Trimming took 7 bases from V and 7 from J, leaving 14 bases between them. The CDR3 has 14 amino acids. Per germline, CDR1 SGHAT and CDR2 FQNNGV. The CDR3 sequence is CASTPTALNSPLHF. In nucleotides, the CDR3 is TGTGCCAGCACCCCGACAGCGTTAAATTCACCCCTCCACTTT.

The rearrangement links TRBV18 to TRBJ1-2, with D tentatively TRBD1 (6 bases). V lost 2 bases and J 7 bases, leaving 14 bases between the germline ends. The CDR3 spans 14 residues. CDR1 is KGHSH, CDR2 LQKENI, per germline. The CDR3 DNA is TGTGCCAGCTCACCAGGCGAGGGGGATGTTGGCTACACCTTC. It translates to CASSPGEGDVGYTF.

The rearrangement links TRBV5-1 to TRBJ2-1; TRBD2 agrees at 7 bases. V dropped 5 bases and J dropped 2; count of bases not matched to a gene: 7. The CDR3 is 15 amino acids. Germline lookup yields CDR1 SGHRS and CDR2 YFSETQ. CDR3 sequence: CASRLSSGPYNEQFF. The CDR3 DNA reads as TGCGCCAGCAGGTTATCTAGCGGACCCTACAATGAGCAGTTCTTC. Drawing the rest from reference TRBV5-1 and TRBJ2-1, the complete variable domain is KAGVTQTPRYLIKTRGQQVTLSCSPISGHRSVSWYQQTPGQGLQFLFEYFSETQRNKGNFPGRFSGRQFSNSRSEMNVSTLELGDSALYLCASRLSSGPYNEQFFGPGTRLTVL.

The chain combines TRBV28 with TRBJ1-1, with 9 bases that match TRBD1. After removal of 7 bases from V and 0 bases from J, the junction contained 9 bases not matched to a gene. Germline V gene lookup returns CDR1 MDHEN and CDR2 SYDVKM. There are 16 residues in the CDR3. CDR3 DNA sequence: TGTGCCAGCACCCTCCTCGGGACAGGGTTGAACACTGAAGCTTTCTTT. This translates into CASTLLGTGLNTEAFF.

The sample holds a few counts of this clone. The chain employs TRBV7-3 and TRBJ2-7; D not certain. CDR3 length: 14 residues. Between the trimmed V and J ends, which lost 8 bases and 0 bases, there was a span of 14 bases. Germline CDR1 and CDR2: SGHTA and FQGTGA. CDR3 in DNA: TGTGCCAGCCACAAAACACCTAGCTCCTACGAGCAGTACTTC. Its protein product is CASHKTPSSYEQYF.

CDR3 sequence reads: CASTTSGLNTGELFF. CDR3 nucleotide sequence: TGCGCCAGCACTACTAGCGGTCTGAACACCGGGGAGCTGTTTTTT. The gene calls are TRBV5-1 and TRBJ2-2; TRBD2 matches at 8 bases. Germline CDR1 SGHRS, CDR2 YFSETQ. Unmatched junction bases numbered 5, after V lost 6 bases and J lost 1 base. The CDR3 is 15 residues long.

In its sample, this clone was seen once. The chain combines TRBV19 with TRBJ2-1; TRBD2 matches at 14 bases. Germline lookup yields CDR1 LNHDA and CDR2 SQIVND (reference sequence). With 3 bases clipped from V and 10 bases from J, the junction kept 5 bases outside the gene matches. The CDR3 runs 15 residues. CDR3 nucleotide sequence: TGTGCCAGTAGTATGACTAGCGGGAGGGCCGTAGAGCAGTTCTTC. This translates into CASSMTSGRAVEQFF.

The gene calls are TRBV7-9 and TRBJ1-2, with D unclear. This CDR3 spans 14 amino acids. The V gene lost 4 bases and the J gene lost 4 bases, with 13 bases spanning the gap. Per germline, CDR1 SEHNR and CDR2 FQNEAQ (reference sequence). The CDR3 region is CASSSSSHGYGYTF. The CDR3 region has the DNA TGTGCCAGCAGCTCGTCTAGCCACGGCTATGGCTACACCTTC.

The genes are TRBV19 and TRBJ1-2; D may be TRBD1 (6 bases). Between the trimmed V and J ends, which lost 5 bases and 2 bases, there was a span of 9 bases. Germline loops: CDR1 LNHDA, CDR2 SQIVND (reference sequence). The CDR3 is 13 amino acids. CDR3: CASSAGVNYGYTF. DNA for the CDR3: TGTGCCAGTAGTGCAGGGGTGAACTATGGCTACACCTTC.

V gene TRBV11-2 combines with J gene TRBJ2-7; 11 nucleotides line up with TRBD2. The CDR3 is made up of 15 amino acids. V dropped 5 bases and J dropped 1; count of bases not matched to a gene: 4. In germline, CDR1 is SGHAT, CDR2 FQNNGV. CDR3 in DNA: TGTGCCAGCAGCCTGGGACTAGCGGATTCCTACGAGCAGTACTTC. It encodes CASSLGLADSYEQYF.

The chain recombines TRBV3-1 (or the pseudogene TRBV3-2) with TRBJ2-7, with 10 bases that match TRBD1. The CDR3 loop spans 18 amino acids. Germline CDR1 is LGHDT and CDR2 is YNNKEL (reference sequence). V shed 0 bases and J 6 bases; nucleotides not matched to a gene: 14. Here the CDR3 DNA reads TGTGCCAGCAGCCAAGATCGGTTGGTCGGGGGACAGGGGAGCGAGCAGTACTTC. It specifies CASSQDRLVGGQGSEQYF.

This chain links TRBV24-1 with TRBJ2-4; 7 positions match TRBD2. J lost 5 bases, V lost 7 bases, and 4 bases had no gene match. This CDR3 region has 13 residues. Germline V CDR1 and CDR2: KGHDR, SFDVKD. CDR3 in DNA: TGTGCCACCAGCCGGGGGAGGGAAAACATTCAGTACTTC. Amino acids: CATSRGRENIQYF.

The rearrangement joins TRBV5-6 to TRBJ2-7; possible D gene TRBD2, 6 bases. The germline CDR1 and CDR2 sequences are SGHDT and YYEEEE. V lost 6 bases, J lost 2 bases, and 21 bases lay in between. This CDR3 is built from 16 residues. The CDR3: CASTDRSRGLTYEQYF. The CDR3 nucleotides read TGTGCCAGCACCGACCGGAGCCGGGGACTCACCTACGAGCAGTACTTC.

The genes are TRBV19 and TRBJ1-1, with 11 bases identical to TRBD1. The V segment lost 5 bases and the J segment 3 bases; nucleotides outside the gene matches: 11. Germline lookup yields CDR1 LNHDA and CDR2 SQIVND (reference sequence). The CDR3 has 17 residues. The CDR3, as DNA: TGTGCCAGTAGTCCTTGGACAGGGGGCGCGTTGGACACTGAAGCTTTCTTT. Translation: CASSPWTGGALDTEAFF.

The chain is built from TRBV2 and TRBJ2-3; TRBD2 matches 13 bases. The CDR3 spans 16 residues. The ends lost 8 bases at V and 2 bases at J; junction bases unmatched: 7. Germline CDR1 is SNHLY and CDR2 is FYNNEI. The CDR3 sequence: CASLGLAGVDTDTQYF. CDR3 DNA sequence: TGTGCCAGCCTCGGACTAGCGGGGGTGGACACAGATACGCAGTATTTT. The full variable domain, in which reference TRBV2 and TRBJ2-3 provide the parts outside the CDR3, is EPEVTQTPSHQVTQMGQEVILRCVPISNHLYFYWYRQILGQKVEFLVSFYNNEISEKSEIFDDQFSVERPDGSNFTLKIRSTKLEDSAMYFCASLGLAGVDTDTQYFGPGTRLTVL.

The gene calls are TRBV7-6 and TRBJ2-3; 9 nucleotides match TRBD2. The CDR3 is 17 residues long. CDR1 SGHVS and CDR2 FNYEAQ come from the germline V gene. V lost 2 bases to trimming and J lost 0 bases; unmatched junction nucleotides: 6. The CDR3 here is CASSLRILAGSTDTQYF. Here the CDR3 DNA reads TGTGCCAGCAGCTTAAGAATCCTAGCGGGGAGCACAGATACGCAGTATTTT.

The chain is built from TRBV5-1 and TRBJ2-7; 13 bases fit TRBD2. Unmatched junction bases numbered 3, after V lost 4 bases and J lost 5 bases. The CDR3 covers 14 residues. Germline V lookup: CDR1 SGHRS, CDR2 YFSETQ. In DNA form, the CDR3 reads TGCGCCAGCAGCATCGGACTAGCGGGAGACGAGCAGTACTTC. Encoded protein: CASSIGLAGDEQYF. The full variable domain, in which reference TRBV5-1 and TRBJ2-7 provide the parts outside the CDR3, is KAGVTQTPRYLIKTRGQQVTLSCSPISGHRSVSWYQQTPGQGLQFLFEYFSETQRNKGNFPGRFSGRQFSNSRSEMNVSTLELGDSALYLCASSIGLAGDEQYFGPGTRLTVT.

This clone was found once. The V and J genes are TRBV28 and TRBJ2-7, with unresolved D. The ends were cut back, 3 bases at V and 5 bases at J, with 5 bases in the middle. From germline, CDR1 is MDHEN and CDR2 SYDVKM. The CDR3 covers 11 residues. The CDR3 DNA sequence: TGTGCCAGCAGTTTCTCTGACGAGCAGTACTTC. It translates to CASSFSDEQYF. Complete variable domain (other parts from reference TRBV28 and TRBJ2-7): DVKVTQSSRYLVKRTGEKVFLECVQDMDHENMFWYRQDPGLGLRLIYFSYDVKMKEKGDIPEGYSVSREKKERFSLILESASTNQTSMYLCASSFSDEQYFGPGTRLTVT.